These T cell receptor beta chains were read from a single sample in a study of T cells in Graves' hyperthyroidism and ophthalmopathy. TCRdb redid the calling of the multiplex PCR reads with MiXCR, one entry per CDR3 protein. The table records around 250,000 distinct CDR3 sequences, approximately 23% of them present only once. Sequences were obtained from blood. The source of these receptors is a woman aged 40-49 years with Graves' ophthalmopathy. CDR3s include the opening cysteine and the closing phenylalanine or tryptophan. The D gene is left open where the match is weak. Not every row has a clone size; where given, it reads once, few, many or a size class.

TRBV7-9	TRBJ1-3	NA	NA	TGTGCCAGCAGCTTAGCGTTGGGGTACCGAAACACCATATATTTT	CASSLALGYRNTIYF
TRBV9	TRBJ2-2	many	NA	TGTGCCAGCAGCGTAGACAGGGTGGGAAACACCGGGGAGCTGTTTTTT	CASSVDRVGNTGELFF
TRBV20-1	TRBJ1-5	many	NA	TGCAGTGCTAGTACCGGGTTCGATAATCAGCCCCAGCATTTT	CSASTGFDNQPQHF
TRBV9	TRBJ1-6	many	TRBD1	TGTGCCAGCAGTGTAACCCCAGGGGGCGAGTCACCCCTCCACTTT	CASSVTPGGESPLHF
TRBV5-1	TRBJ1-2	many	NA	TGCGCCAGCAGCTTAACAGTACCTCAACATGGCTACACCTTC	CASSLTVPQHGYTF
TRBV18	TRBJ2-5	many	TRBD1	TGTGCCAGCTCACCGGGACAGGATGAGACCCAGTACTTC	CASSPGQDETQYF
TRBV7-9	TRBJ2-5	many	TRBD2	TGTGCCAGCAGCTTTAGCGGGAGGCTAGAGACCCAGTACTTC	CASSFSGRLETQYF
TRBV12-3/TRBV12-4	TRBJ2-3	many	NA	TGTGCCAGCAGTCCCCCCGCCGGGGGTGACACAGATACGCAGTATTTT	CASSPPAGGDTDTQYF
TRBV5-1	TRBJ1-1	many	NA	TGCGCCAGCAGCTTTTCTCGGGTACCGGACACTGAAGCTTTCTTT	CASSFSRVPDTEAFF
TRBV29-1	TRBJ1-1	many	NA	TGCAGCGTTGAGGCACCCGTTGAAGCTTTCTTT	CSVEAPVEAFF
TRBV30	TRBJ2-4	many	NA	TGTGCCTGGGGGGTTGACAAAAACATTCAGTACTTC	CAWGVDKNIQYF
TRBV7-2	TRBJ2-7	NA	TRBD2	TGTGCCAGCAGCCCGGTGGCGGGAGGTGAGCAGTACTTC	CASSPVAGGEQYF
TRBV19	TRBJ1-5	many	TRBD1	TGTGCCAGTAGTCCTCAACCCGGGACAGGGCTTAGCAATCAGCCCCAGCATTTT	CASSPQPGTGLSNQPQHF
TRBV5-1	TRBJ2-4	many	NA	TGCGCCGGCAGCTTGGGAAATGGCGGGATAGCCAAAAACATTCAGTACTTC	CAGSLGNGGIAKNIQYF
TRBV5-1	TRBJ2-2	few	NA	TGCGCCAGCAGCTTGGACCAGGCCGCCGGGGAGCTGTTTTTT	CASSLDQAAGELFF
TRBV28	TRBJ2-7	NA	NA	TGTGCCAGCAGTTTATGGCTCGGCAAAGGCTACGAGCAGTACTTC	CASSLWLGKGYEQYF
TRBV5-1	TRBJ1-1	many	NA	TGCGCCAGCAGCTTGGCTGGGGGGTACACTGAAGCTTTCTTT	CASSLAGGYTEAFF
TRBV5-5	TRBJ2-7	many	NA	TGTGCCAGCAGCCTGGACGGAGCCTACGAGCAGTACTTC	CASSLDGAYEQYF
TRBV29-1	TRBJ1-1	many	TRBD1	TGCAGCGTTGACGGGACAGGGGAAGCTTTCTTT	CSVDGTGEAFF
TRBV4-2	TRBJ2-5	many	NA	TGTGCCAGCAGCCAAATCGGCCAAGAGACCCAGTACTTC	CASSQIGQETQYF
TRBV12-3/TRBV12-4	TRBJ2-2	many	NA	TGTGCCAGCAGTTTTCCCCCGACTGCAACCGGGGAGCTGTTTTTT	CASSFPPTATGELFF
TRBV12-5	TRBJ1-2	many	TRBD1	TGTGCTAGTGGTTTGGTCCTAGGACAGGCCGCCGACTATGGCTACACCTTC	CASGLVLGQAADYGYTF
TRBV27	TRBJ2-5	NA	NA	TGTGCCAGCAGTCCGGGGGGCTCGTATGAGACCCAGTACTTC	CASSPGGSYETQYF
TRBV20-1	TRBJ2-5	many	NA	TGCAGTGCTGAAACGGGAACATTGGAGACCCAGTACTTC	CSAETGTLETQYF
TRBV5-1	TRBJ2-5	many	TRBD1	TGCGCCAGCAGCTTGGTCCAGACAGGGTGGGAGACCCAGTACTTC	CASSLVQTGWETQYF
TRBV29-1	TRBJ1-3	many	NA	TGCAGCGTATCAAACAAGGCCTCTGGAAACACCATATATTTT	CSVSNKASGNTIYF
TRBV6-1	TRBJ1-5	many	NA	TGTGCCAGCAGCCACGGGACAATGGGGGATCAGCCCCAGCATTTT	CASSHGTMGDQPQHF
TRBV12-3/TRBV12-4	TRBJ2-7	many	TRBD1	TGTGCCAGCAGTTTTGAAGGGGGCTTTGGTGAGCAGTACTTC	CASSFEGGFGEQYF
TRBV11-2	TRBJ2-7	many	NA	TGTGCCAGCAGCTTAGGCTACTCCTACGAGCAGTACTTC	CASSLGYSYEQYF
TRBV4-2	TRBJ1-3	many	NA	TGTGCCAGCAGCCAAGATCCCTCAGAGAGCTCTGGAAACACCATATATTTT	CASSQDPSESSGNTIYF
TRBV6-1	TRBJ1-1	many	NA	TGTGCCAGCAGCGAAACCCTGGGAGCTTTCTTT	CASSETLGAFF
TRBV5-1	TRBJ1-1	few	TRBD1	TGCGCCAGCAGCTTGGGGACAGGCAGCGGGCCTCTGAACACTGAAGCTTTCTTT	CASSLGTGSGPLNTEAFF
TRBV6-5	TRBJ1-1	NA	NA	TGTGCCAGCAGTTACTTAGAGGGCGAAGCTTTCTTT	CASSYLEGEAFF
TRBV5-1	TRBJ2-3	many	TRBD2	TGCGCCAGCAGCTTAGGAGCGGGATCCAGCACAGATACGCAGTATTTT	CASSLGAGSSTDTQYF
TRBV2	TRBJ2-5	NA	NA	TGTGCCAGCAAGAGGGACCGGGAGACCCAGTACTTC	CASKRDRETQYF
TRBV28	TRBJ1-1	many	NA	TGTGCCAGCAGTTTATTTCCAGGGGCCAGCACTGAAGCTTTCTTT	CASSLFPGASTEAFF
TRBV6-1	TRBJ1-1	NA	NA	TGTGCCAGCAGATCCGGAGGGACTGAAGCTTTCTTT	CASRSGGTEAFF
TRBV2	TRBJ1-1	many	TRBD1	TGTGCCAGCAGCGCCACCGGGACAGAGAACACTGAAGCTTTCTTT	CASSATGTENTEAFF
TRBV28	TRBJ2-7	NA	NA	TGTGCCAGCAGTCGGGGAAGGGGGGCCTACGAGCAGTACTTC	CASSRGRGAYEQYF
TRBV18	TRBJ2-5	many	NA	TGTGCCAGCTCACCAATGCGGGGCCAAGAGACCCAGTACTTC	CASSPMRGQETQYF
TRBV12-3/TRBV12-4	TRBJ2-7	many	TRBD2	TGTGCCAGCAGTTTAGGGTCCACTAGCGGGAGAAACGAGCAGTACTTC	CASSLGSTSGRNEQYF